Listed below are T cell receptor beta chains from one sample, sequenced in a study of siplizumab effects on memory and regulatory T cells. The assay was immunoSEQ multiplex PCR, and TCRdb's table has in-frame clones only and misses some. This table has about 100,000 clones, 94% appearing once. Sequencing was carried out using Tregs sorted from blood. These receptors all stem from a human donor in good health. CDR3s include the opening cysteine and the closing phenylalanine or tryptophan. The order of the fields is V gene, J gene, D gene, CDR3 length, clone size, CDR3 protein, CDR3 DNA. D genes are given only for firm matches. Only some rows state a clone size, as once, few, many or a class for expanded clones.

v_gene: TRBV6-6
j_gene: TRBJ1-2
d_gene: .
len: 15
abundance: .
CDR3aa: CASSYDGRSYYGYTF
CDR3nt: TGTGCCAGCAGTTACGACGGCAGGTCCTACTATGGCTACACCTTC

v_gene: TRBV2
j_gene: TRBJ1-5
d_gene: TRBD1
len: 15
abundance: .
CDR3aa: CASRRNRGSNQPQHF
CDR3nt: TGTGCCAGCAGGAGGAACAGGGGTAGCAATCAGCCCCAGCATTTT

v_gene: TRBV28
j_gene: TRBJ2-7
d_gene: .
len: 12
abundance: .
CDR3aa: CASSPQGYEQYF
CDR3nt: TGTGCCAGCAGCCCACAGGGCTACGAGCAGTACTTC

v_gene: TRBV5-1
j_gene: TRBJ2-5
d_gene: TRBD2
len: 19
abundance: .
CDR3aa: CASSTRRGLALSRQETQYF
CDR3nt: TGCGCCAGCAGCACAAGGCGGGGACTAGCACTAAGCCGCCAAGAGACCCAGTACTTC

v_gene: TRBV5-1
j_gene: TRBJ2-2
d_gene: TRBD1
len: 16
abundance: .
CDR3aa: CASSPDRGRIIGELFF
CDR3nt: TGCGCCAGCAGCCCTGACAGGGGGCGAATTATCGGGGAGCTGTTTTTT

v_gene: TRBV6-5
j_gene: TRBJ2-5
d_gene: .
len: 11
abundance: .
CDR3aa: CASTRGETQYF
CDR3nt: TGTGCCAGCACCCGGGGAGAGACCCAGTACTTC

v_gene: TRBV2
j_gene: TRBJ2-5
d_gene: .
len: 13
abundance: once
CDR3aa: CASGGRAGETQYF
CDR3nt: TGTGCCAGCGGAGGACGGGCCGGGGAGACCCAGTACTTC

v_gene: TRBV5-6
j_gene: TRBJ1-2
d_gene: .
len: 13
abundance: .
CDR3aa: CASSGGRDYGYTF
CDR3nt: TGTGCCAGCAGCGGGGGACGGGACTATGGCTACACCTTC

v_gene: TRBV14
j_gene: TRBJ1-3
d_gene: .
len: 14
abundance: .
CDR3aa: CASRRRGSVDTIYF
CDR3nt: TGTGCCAGCAGACGACGGGGGTCCGTAGACACCATATATTTT

v_gene: TRBV28
j_gene: TRBJ1-5
d_gene: .
len: 15
abundance: few
CDR3aa: CASIGRSLWGQPQHF
CDR3nt: TGTGCCAGCATCGGGAGAAGTTTATGGGGTCAGCCCCAGCATTTT

v_gene: TRBV5-1
j_gene: TRBJ2-3
d_gene: TRBD1
len: 16
abundance: .
CDR3aa: CASSLAGTAWSVEQYF
CDR3nt: TGCGCCAGCAGCTTGGCTGGGACAGCCTGGTCTGTGGAGCAGTATTTT

v_gene: TRBV9
j_gene: TRBJ1-6
d_gene: TRBD1
len: 15
abundance: .
CDR3aa: CASSGQGIRNSPLHF
CDR3nt: TGTGCCAGCAGCGGACAGGGGATAAGGAATTCACCCCTCCACTTT

v_gene: TRBV9
j_gene: TRBJ2-7
d_gene: TRBD2
len: 18
abundance: .
CDR3aa: CASSPTAYRLAGIYEQYF
CDR3nt: TGTGCCAGCAGCCCAACCGCGTACCGACTAGCGGGTATCTACGAGCAGTACTTC

v_gene: TRBV5-4
j_gene: TRBJ2-2
d_gene: TRBD2
len: 15
abundance: .
CDR3aa: CASSPGLAANGELFF
CDR3nt: TGTGCCAGCAGCCCGGGACTAGCGGCGAACGGGGAGCTGTTTTTT